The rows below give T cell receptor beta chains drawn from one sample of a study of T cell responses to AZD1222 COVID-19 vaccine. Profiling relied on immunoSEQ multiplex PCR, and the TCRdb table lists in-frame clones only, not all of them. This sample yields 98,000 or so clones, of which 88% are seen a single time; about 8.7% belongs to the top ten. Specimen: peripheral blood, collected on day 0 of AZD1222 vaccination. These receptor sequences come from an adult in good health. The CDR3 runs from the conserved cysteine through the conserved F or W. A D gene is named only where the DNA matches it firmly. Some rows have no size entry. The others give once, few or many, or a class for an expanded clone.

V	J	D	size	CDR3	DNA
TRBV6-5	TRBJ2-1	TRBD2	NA	CASSRGRAESNEQFF	TGTGCCAGCAGCCGCGGGAGGGCCGAGAGCAATGAGCAGTTCTTC
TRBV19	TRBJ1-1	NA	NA	CASSIVTSGAREAFF	TGTGCCAGTAGTATAGTGACGTCCGGCGCCCGTGAAGCTTTCTTT
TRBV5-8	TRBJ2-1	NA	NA	CASRPPTGQGGSYNEQFF	TGTGCCAGCAGGCCCCCCACCGGGCAGGGGGGTTCCTACAATGAGCAGTTCTTC
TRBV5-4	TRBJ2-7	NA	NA	CASSVTLSGEQYF	TGTGCCAGCAGCGTGACCCTCTCCGGCGAGCAGTACTTC
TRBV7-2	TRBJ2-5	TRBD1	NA	CASSGTGGETQYF	TGTGCCAGCAGCGGAACAGGGGGGGAGACCCAGTACTTC
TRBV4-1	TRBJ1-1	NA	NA	CASSQGVGGVNTEAFF	TGCGCCAGCAGCCAAGGAGTCGGAGGGGTGAACACTGAAGCTTTCTTT
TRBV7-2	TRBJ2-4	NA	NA	CASSLGPSVNIQYF	TGTGCCAGCAGCTTAGGGCCTAGTGTAAACATTCAGTACTTC
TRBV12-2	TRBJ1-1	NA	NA	CASRPGHNTEAFF	TGTGCAAGTCGCCCAGGACACAACACTGAAGCTTTCTTT
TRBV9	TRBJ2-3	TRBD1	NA	CASSSRTGVDTQYF	TGTGCCAGCAGCTCAAGGACAGGGGTAGATACGCAGTATTTT
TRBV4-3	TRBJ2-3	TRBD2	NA	CASSQEPGLAGGPTDTQYF	TGCGCCAGCAGCCAAGAACCGGGACTAGCGGGGGGACCCACAGATACGCAGTATTTT
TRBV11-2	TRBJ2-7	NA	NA	CASSHRADSYEQYF	TGTGCCAGCAGCCATAGGGCCGACTCCTACGAGCAGTACTTC
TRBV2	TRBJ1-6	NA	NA	CASRGGRNYNSPLHF	TGTGCCAGCAGGGGAGGACGGAACTATAATTCACCCCTCCACTTT
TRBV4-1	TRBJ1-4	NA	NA	CASSQSRARVNEKLFF	TGCGCCAGCAGCCAATCGAGGGCCAGGGTTAATGAAAAACTGTTTTTT
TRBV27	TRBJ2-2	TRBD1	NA	CASSLDRGHTGELFF	TGTGCCAGCAGTTTAGACAGGGGCCACACCGGGGAGCTGTTTTTT
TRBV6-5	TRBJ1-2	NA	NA	CASSQTQGFGGYTF	TGTGCCAGCAGTCAAACCCAGGGATTCGGGGGCTACACCTTC
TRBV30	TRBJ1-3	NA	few	CACAASSGNTIYF	TGTGCCTGTGCAGCGAGCTCTGGAAACACCATATATTTT
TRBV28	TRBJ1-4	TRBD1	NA	CASGQGGEKLFF	TGTGCCAGCGGACAGGGGGGTGAAAAACTGTTTTTT
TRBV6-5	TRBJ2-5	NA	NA	CASSYSGRLKETQYF	TGTGCCAGCAGTTACTCGGGGCGACTTAAAGAGACCCAGTACTTC
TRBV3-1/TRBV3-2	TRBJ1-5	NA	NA	CASSQGPNQPQHF	TGTGCCAGCAGCCAAGGACCTAATCAGCCCCAGCATTTT
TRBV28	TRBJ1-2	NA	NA	CASSFDAYGYTF	TGTGCCAGCAGTTTCGACGCCTATGGCTACACCTTC
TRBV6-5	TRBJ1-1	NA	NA	CASSPDGGPNTEAFF	TGTGCCAGCAGTCCCGACGGGGGGCCAAACACTGAAGCTTTCTTT
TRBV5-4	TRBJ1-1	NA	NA	CASSLDSRGGAFF	TGTGCCAGCAGCTTAGATAGTCGGGGCGGGGCTTTCTTT
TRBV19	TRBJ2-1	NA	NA	CASTGNSVLEGQNEQFF	TGTGCCAGTACAGGGAATTCCGTCTTAGAGGGACAAAATGAGCAGTTCTTC
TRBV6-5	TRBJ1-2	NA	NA	CASNIFPFSNYGYTF	TGTGCCAGCAATATTTTCCCCTTTTCGAACTATGGCTACACCTTC
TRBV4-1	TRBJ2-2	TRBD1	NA	CASRGTGDVGELFF	TGCGCCAGCAGGGGGACAGGGGATGTCGGGGAGCTGTTTTTT
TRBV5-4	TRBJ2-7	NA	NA	CASSLPGTPRLQYF	TGTGCCAGCAGCTTGCCCGGGACGCCGCGTCTTCAGTACTTC
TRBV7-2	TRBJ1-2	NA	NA	CASSLVGRSGNYGYTF	TGTGCCAGCAGCTTAGTTGGCAGGTCGGGTAACTATGGCTACACCTTC
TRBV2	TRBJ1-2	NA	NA	CASSPTDTSLLANYGYTF	TGTGCCAGCAGCCCGACAGACACCTCCCTGCTAGCTAACTATGGCTACACCTTC
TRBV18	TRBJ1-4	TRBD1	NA	CASSPDRAGGEKLFF	TGTGCCAGCTCACCCGACAGGGCGGGAGGTGAAAAACTGTTTTTT
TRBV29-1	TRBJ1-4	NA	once	CSVVKDSNEKLFF	TGCAGCGTTGTTAAGGACTCCAATGAAAAACTGTTTTTT
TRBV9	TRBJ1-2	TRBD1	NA	CASGQGGSYTF	TGTGCCAGCGGACAGGGAGGAAGCTACACCTTC
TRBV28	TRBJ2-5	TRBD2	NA	CASSTGTSGRGEETQYF	TGTGCCAGCAGCACCGGGACTAGCGGGAGAGGGGAAGAGACCCAGTACTTC
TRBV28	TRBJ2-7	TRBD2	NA	CASSFSGKGADEQYF	TGTGCCAGCAGCTTTAGCGGGAAAGGGGCAGACGAGCAGTACTTC
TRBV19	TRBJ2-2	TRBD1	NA	CASSIVGTGIYTGELFF	TGTGCCAGTAGTATAGTAGGGACAGGGATATACACCGGGGAGCTGTTTTTT
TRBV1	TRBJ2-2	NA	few	CTSSQPGSNTGELFF	TGCACCAGCAGCCAGCCAGGGTCGAACACCGGGGAGCTGTTTTTT
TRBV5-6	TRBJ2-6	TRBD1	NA	CASSSDRGSLTGANVLTF	TGTGCCAGCAGCTCGGACAGGGGATCGCTAACTGGGGCCAACGTCCTGACTTTC
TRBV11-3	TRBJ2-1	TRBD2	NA	CASSRGTSGGFNEQFF	TGTGCCAGCAGCCGGGGGACTAGCGGGGGGTTTAATGAGCAGTTCTTC
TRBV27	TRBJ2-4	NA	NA	CASSSPGGGRSSKNIQYF	TGTGCCAGCAGTTCTCCTGGGGGGGGCCGCTCTTCCAAAAACATTCAGTACTTC
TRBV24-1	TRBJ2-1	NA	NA	CATSDNGRGPPNEQFF	TGTGCCACCAGTGATAATGGCAGGGGCCCCCCCAATGAGCAGTTCTTC
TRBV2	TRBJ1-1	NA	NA	CASSEGPDQGDTEAFF	TGTGCCAGCAGTGAAGGGCCCGACCAGGGCGACACTGAAGCTTTCTTT
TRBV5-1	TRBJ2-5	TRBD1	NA	CASSLPTGAETQYF	TGCGCCAGCAGCCTACCAACAGGGGCAGAGACCCAGTACTTC
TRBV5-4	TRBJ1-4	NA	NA	CASSLEGTRGLELFF	TGTGCCAGCAGCTTGGAAGGGACAAGGGGCTTAGAACTGTTTTTT
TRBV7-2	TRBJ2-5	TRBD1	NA	CASSLARTGRETQYF	TGTGCCAGCAGCTTAGCCCGGACAGGGAGGGAGACCCAGTACTTC
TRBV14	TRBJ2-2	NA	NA	CASSQVVKGAGELFF	TGTGCCAGCAGCCAAGTGGTGAAGGGGGCCGGGGAGCTGTTTTTT